The 14 T cell receptor beta chains in this list originate from one sample, sequenced in a study of blood T cells in healthy people across ages. Through a sample-barcoded 5' primer and a J-beta primer mix, a second PCR was run for roughly 6 to 12 cycles. TCRdb re-called the 5' RACE reads with MiXCR, one entry per CDR3 protein. The top ten hold roughly 3.9% of the sample, which has 550,000 to 750,000 distinct CDR3 sequences, 21% seen once. Sequencing was done on a sample of blood. The receptor set was obtained from a man aged 65 to 85 in good health.

The CDR3 region has the DNA TGCAGCGGGGCCCTGGGGGCCGAGACCCAGTACTTC. Amino acid sequence: CSGALGAETQYF. The J gene is TRBJ2-5, the V gene TRBV29-1; a weak D match, TRBD1 (6 bases). This CDR3 spans 12 amino acids. CDR1 is SQVTM, CDR2 ANQGSEA, per germline. The V end lost 7 bases, the J end lost 5 bases, and 14 bases lay between the germline ends.

This chain links TRBV20-1 with TRBJ2-1; 8 bases align to TRBD2. V lost 3 bases and J lost 5; bases outside the gene matches: 6. The CDR3 length is 14 residues. CDR1 is DFQATT and CDR2 is SNEGSKA in the germline V gene (reference sequence). This CDR3 reads CSASSGGRNNEQFF. CDR3 DNA: TGCAGTGCTAGCTCGGGAGGGCGAAACAATGAGCAGTTCTTC.

This clonotype was recorded a few times. The chain links TRBV7-2 to TRBJ1-1; TRBD1 aligns across 7 bases. The V gene end was trimmed by 5 bases and the J gene end by 2 bases; junction bases not matched to a gene: 11. The germline gives CDR1 SGHTA, CDR2 FQGNSA. The CDR3 loop spans 16 amino acids. CDR3 nucleotide sequence: TGTGCCAGCAGCATTCTATCAGGGGGGGTCAACACTGAAGCTTTCTTT. Amino acids: CASSILSGGVNTEAFF. Variable domain in full (rest from reference TRBV7-2 and TRBJ1-1): GAGVSQSPSNKVTEKGKDVELRCDPISGHTALYWYRQSLGQGLEFLIYFQGNSAPDKSGLPSDRFSAERTGGSVSTLTIQRTQQEDSAVYLCASSILSGGVNTEAFFGQGTRLTVV.

Only a few counts were recorded for this clonotype. The V gene is TRBV4-2, the J gene TRBJ1-2; D possibly corresponds to TRBD1 (5 bases). In germline, CDR1 is LGHNA, CDR2 YNFKEQ. This CDR3 is 15 amino acids long. V was pared by 1 base and J by 7 bases, with 16 bases between. This CDR3 is CASSQVGQDRPGYTF. The CDR3 DNA is TGTGCCAGCAGCCAAGTGGGGCAGGACCGTCCTGGCTACACCTTC.

The chain uses TRBV3-1 and TRBJ2-7; 9 bases agree with TRBD1. Losses at the gene ends were 3 bases for V and 1 base for J; bases not matched to a gene: 10. CDR1 LGHDT and CDR2 YNNKEL come from the germline V gene (reference sequence). This CDR3 has 17 residues. The CDR3 DNA follows: TGTGCCAGCAGCCAGGAGACAGGGGGGCGCAGTTCCTACGAGCAGTACTTC. As protein: CASSQETGGRSSYEQYF.

The V call is TRBV20-1, the J call TRBJ2-6; D perhaps matches TRBD1 (6 bases). Germline V gives CDR1 DFQATT, CDR2 SNEGSKA (reference sequence). The ends were cut back, 6 bases at V and 3 bases at J, with 12 bases in the middle. The CDR3 has 14 residues. The CDR3 is CSARKGDGANVLTF. CDR3 nucleotide sequence: TGCAGTGCCCGAAAGGGGGATGGGGCCAACGTCCTGACTTTC.

This clonotype was detected ten times or more. The J gene is TRBJ1-4, the V gene TRBV12-3 or TRBV12-4; perhaps TRBD1 as D (6 bases). This CDR3 is built from 14 residues. Between the trimmed V and J ends, which lost 2 bases and 8 bases, there was a span of 12 bases. The CDR3 is CASSLLGGGEKLFF. In nucleotides, the CDR3 is TGTGCCAGCAGTTTATTAGGGGGAGGAGAAAAACTGTTTTTT.

The chain employs TRBV20-1 and TRBJ2-3; 8 nucleotides line up with TRBD2. V shed 0 bases and J 4 bases; nucleotides not matched to a gene: 12. Germline lookup yields CDR1 DFQATT and CDR2 SNEGSKA (reference sequence). The CDR3 has 17 amino acids. This CDR3 reads CSARDREREWLPDTQYF. In DNA form, the CDR3 reads TGCAGTGCTAGAGATCGGGAGCGGGAGTGGTTGCCAGATACGCAGTATTTT.

This rearrangement joins TRBV7-2 to TRBJ2-2; TRBD2 is a possible D gene (5 bases). Germline V gene lookup returns CDR1 SGHTA and CDR2 FQGNSA. Trimming cost V 1 base and J 5 bases, with 8 bases left between them. This CDR3 is 14 amino acids long. The CDR3 DNA reads as TGTGCCAGCAGCTTAGTTAGGACTACCGGGGAGCTGTTTTTT. Its translation: CASSLVRTTGELFF.

This clonotype was picked up a small number of times. This rearrangement joins TRBV9 to TRBJ2-6; TRBD1 aligns across 7 bases. CDR3 length: 18 amino acids. From germline, CDR1 is SGDLS and CDR2 YYNGEE. The V segment lost 4 bases and the J segment 0 bases; nucleotides outside the gene matches: 10. The CDR3 sequence is CASSPGTDRYSGANVLTF. As DNA, the CDR3 is TGTGCCAGCAGCCCCGGGACAGACCGATACTCTGGGGCCAACGTCCTGACTTTC.

This clonotype was found a few times. V and J are TRBV27 and TRBJ2-7; the match to TRBD2 covers 7 bases. Germline lookup yields CDR1 MNHEY and CDR2 SMNVEV (reference sequence). The CDR3 is 15 amino acids. V lost 11 bases and J lost 2; bases outside the gene matches: 15. This chain's CDR3 is CAAGIGASGPYEQYF. Written as DNA, the CDR3 is TGTGCCGCAGGGATCGGGGCTAGCGGACCCTACGAGCAGTACTTC.

About this clonotype: Possible read error: a much larger clone is one base away. The J gene is TRBJ2-7, the V gene TRBV9, with 12 bases matching TRBD1. CDR3 length: 14 amino acids. V lost 0 bases and J lost 12; bases outside the gene matches: 7. The germline gives CDR1 SGDLS, CDR2 YYNGEE. In DNA form, the CDR3 reads TGTGCCAGCAGCGTAGACGGGACAGGGGGCCAGCGGTACTTC. This codes for CASSVDGTGGQRYF.

The chain combines TRBV11-2 with TRBJ2-5, with 11 bases that match TRBD2. The V gene's germline CDR1 is SGHAT and CDR2 FQNNGV. V lost 3 bases to trimming and J lost 2 bases; unmatched junction nucleotides: 5. The CDR3 extends over 16 amino acids. CDR3 in DNA: TGTGCCAGCAGCTTCGGGACTAGCGGACCACAAGAGACCCAGTACTTC. Protein sequence: CASSFGTSGPQETQYF.

This clonotype was recorded a few times. This chain uses TRBV29-1 with TRBJ1-1; D is undetermined. The CDR3 loop spans 14 amino acids. V was cut by 6 bases and J by 0 bases, with 14 bases left in between. CDR1 is SQVTM and CDR2 is ANQGSEA in the germline V gene. The CDR3, as DNA: TGCAGCGTCCTAGGCCAAAGAATGAACACTGAAGCTTTCTTT. This codes for CSVLGQRMNTEAFF.